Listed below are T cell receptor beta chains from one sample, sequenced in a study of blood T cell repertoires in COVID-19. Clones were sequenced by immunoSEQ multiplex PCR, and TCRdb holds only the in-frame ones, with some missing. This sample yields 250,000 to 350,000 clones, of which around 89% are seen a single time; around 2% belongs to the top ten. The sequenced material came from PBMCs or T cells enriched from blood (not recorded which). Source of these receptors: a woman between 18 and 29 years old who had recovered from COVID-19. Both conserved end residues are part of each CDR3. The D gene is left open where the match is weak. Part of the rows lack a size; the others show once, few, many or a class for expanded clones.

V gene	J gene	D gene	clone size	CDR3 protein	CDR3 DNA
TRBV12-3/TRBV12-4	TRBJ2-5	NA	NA	CASSFQGRETQYF	TGTGCCAGCAGTTTCCAGGGGCGGGAGACCCAGTACTTC
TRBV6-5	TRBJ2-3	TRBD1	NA	CASNGQGADTDTQYF	TGTGCCAGCAACGGACAGGGGGCCGACACAGATACGCAGTATTTT
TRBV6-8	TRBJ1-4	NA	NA	CASSYLRPGSATNEKLFF	TGTGCCAGCAGCTATCTCCGGCCCGGGAGTGCAACTAATGAAAAACTGTTTTTT
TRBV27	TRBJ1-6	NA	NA	CASSLTGYSPLHF	TGTGCCAGCAGTTTGACAGGTTATTCACCCCTCCACTTT
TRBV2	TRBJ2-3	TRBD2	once	CASSERERGAGTDTQYF	TGTGCCAGCAGTGAACGTGAGCGGGGGGCGGGCACAGATACGCAGTATTTT
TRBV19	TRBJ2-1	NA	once	CASSILNRIDINEQFF	TGTGCCAGTAGTATATTAAACAGGATAGATATCAATGAGCAGTTCTTC
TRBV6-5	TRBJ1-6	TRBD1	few	CASSSPTGGPLHF	TGTGCCAGCAGTTCCCCGACAGGGGGACCCCTCCACTTT
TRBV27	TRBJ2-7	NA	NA	CASSPELKGYEQYF	TGTGCCAGCAGTCCGGAGCTAAAGGGGTACGAGCAGTACTTC
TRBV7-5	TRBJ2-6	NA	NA	CARTYYGANVLTF	TGTGCCAGAACCTATTACGGGGCCAACGTCCTGACTTTC
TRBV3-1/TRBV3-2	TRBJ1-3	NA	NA	CASSQARENTIYF	TGTGCCAGCAGCCAAGCACGGGAAAACACCATATATTTT
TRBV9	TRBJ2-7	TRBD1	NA	CASRYGTVHSYEQYF	TGTGCCAGCAGATATGGGACAGTCCATTCCTACGAGCAGTACTTC
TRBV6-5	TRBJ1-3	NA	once	CASSSNRNTIYF	TGTGCCAGCAGTTCAAACAGAAACACCATATATTTT
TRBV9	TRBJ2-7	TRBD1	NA	CASSSGGFKLNEQYF	TGTGCCAGCAGCTCAGGGGGTTTCAAGTTGAACGAGCAGTACTTC
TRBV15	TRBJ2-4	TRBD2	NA	CATRLGGGAKNIQYF	TGTGCCACCCGATTGGGGGGGGGAGCCAAAAACATTCAGTACTTC
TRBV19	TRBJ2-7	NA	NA	CASSILAGAYEQYF	TGTGCCAGTAGTATATTAGCAGGGGCCTACGAGCAGTACTTC
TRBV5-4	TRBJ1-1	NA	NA	CASSSVGPLNTEAFF	TGTGCCAGCAGCTCCGTGGGGCCTCTTAACACTGAAGCTTTCTTT
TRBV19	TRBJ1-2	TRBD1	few	CASRRTGGGYTF	TGTGCCAGTAGGAGGACAGGGGGCGGCTACACCTTC
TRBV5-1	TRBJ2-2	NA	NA	CASSLRQGLNTGELFF	TGCGCCAGCAGCTTGAGGCAGGGACTGAACACCGGGGAGCTGTTTTTT
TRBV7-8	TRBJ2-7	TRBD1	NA	CASTQLPGQQVSYEQYF	TGTGCCAGCACCCAACTGCCGGGACAGCAAGTCTCCTACGAGCAGTACTTC
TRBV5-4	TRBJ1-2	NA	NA	CASSTQFGGGYTF	TGTGCCAGCAGCACCCAGTTTGGTGGTGGCTACACCTTC
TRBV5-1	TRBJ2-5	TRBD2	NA	CASSPASGGARETQYF	TGCGCCAGCAGCCCGGCTAGCGGGGGGGCGAGAGAGACCCAGTACTTC
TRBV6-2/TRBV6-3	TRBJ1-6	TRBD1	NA	CASSYGGQGYITIHF	TGTGCCAGCAGTTACGGGGGACAGGGCTACATCACTATCCACTTT
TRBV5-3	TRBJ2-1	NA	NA	CARSVSPLSYNEQFF	TGTGCCAGAAGCGTTAGCCCCCTCTCCTACAATGAGCAGTTCTTC
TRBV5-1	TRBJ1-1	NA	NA	CASSVSGTEAFF	TGCGCCAGCAGCGTGTCCGGCACTGAAGCTTTCTTT
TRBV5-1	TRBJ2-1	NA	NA	CASSPTTLAGYNEQFF	TGCGCCAGCAGCCCTACGACTTTGGCGGGATACAATGAGCAGTTCTTC
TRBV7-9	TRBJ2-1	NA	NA	CASSLRVGEYNEQFF	TGTGCCAGCAGCTTACGTGTCGGGGAATACAATGAGCAGTTCTTC
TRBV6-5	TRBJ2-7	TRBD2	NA	CASSPPSSGGYEQYF	TGTGCCAGCAGCCCACCTTCTAGCGGGGGTTACGAGCAGTACTTC
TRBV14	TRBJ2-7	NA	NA	CASSQGRWVTKNEQYF	TGTGCCAGCAGCCAGGGGAGGTGGGTGACGAAGAACGAGCAGTACTTC
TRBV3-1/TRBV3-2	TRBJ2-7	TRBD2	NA	CASSLRWEGREQYF	TGTGCCAGCAGCCTCAGATGGGAGGGTAGGGAGCAGTACTTC
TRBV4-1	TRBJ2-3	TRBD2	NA	CASSQVTSGGATDTQYF	TGCGCCAGCAGCCAGGTGACTAGCGGGGGGGCGACAGATACGCAGTATTTT
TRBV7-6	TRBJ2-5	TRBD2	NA	CASSLGCKRGERGTQYF	TGTGCCAGCAGCTTAGGGTGCAAGCGGGGGGAAAGAGGGACCCAGTACTTC
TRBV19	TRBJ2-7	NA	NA	CASSIGGSSYEQYF	TGTGCCAGTAGTATAGGCGGCAGCTCCTACGAGCAGTACTTC
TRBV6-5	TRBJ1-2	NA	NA	CASSYSSLFPDYGYTF	TGTGCCAGCAGTTACTCGAGTTTATTCCCGGACTATGGCTACACCTTC
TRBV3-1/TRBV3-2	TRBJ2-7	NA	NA	CASSQSSQPYEQYF	TGTGCCAGCAGCCAATCGTCACAGCCCTACGAGCAGTACTTC
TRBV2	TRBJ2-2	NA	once	CASIRTLNTGELFF	TGTGCCAGCATCCGGACACTAAACACCGGGGAGCTGTTTTTT
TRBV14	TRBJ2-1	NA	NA	CASSLTGLNEQFF	TGTGCCAGCAGCCTTACAGGGTTGAATGAGCAGTTCTTC
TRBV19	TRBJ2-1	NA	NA	CASSFSSSSYNEQFF	TGTGCCAGTAGTTTCTCTTCCAGCTCCTACAATGAGCAGTTCTTC